This entry describes one T cell receptor beta chain. One end of the junction varies from germline; a read error may be responsible. The sample comes from a study of blood T cell repertoires in COVID-19. As for the study in general: T cells, B-cell-depleted T cells, or PBMCs supplied cDNA or gDNA.

This CDR3 has 15 residues. The germline CDR1 and CDR2 sequences are SQVTM and ANQGSEA. Measured with immunoSEQ multiplex PCR; TCRdb has only the in-frame clones, and not every one. This table has 55,000 to 80,000 clones, about 83% appearing once. This sequence originates from a man aged 45 to 65 with active COVID-19. The J gene is TRBJ2-7, the V gene TRBV29-1; a possible D gene is TRBD1 (6 bases). Sample: peripheral blood. CDR3 amino acids: CSVEETGHGTGEQYF. The CDR3 DNA reads as TGCAGCGTAGAAGAGACAGGACACGGGACGGGCGAGCAGTACTTC.